This is a list of T cell receptor beta chains from one sample in a study of shared clonotypes between healthy human individuals. The assay was immunoSEQ multiplex PCR, and TCRdb's table has in-frame clones only and misses some. The sample yields hundreds of thousands of clones, approximately 73% seen once. Sequencing input: memory CD4+ T cells sorted from blood. The receptors come from a woman aged 30 to 39 in good health. The CDR3 runs from the conserved cysteine through the conserved F or W. The D gene is left open where the match is weak. Part of the rows lack a size; the others show once, few, many or a class for expanded clones.

>.|TRBJ1-1|.|TRBV6-5
CASSLTVMNTEAFF
TGTGCCAGCAGTTTGACAGTTATGAACACTGAAGCTTTCTTT
>.|TRBJ2-7|.|TRBV4-1
CASSQGQLQGQYF
TGCGCCAGCAGCCAAGGACAGCTCCAAGGGCAGTACTTC
>.|TRBJ2-7|TRBD2|TRBV5-4
CASSLGGTSGIYEQYF
TGTGCCAGCAGCTTGGGAGGGACTAGCGGAATCTACGAGCAGTACTTC
>.|TRBJ2-1|.|TRBV2
CASRVANNEQFF
TGTGCCAGCAGGGTGGCAAACAATGAGCAGTTCTTC
>.|TRBJ2-5|.|TRBV6-5
CASSSQDPQETQYF
TGTGCCAGCAGTTCACAGGACCCCCAAGAGACCCAGTACTTC
>.|TRBJ1-2|.|TRBV5-6
CASSLAPSNYGYTF
TGTGCCAGCAGCCTCGCCCCCAGTAACTATGGCTACACCTTC
>.|TRBJ2-7|.|TRBV5-6
CASSRKPGNSYEQYF
TGTGCCAGCAGCAGGAAACCCGGGAACTCCTACGAGCAGTACTTC
>.|TRBJ1-5|.|TRBV4-1
CASSQGVGRGQPQHF
TGCGCCAGCAGCCAAGGTGTGGGGCGCGGTCAGCCCCAGCATTTT
>.|TRBJ1-1|TRBD1|TRBV10-3
CAIRGQPSGTEAFF
TGTGCCATCAGGGGACAGCCCTCGGGCACTGAAGCTTTCTTT
>.|TRBJ1-1|.|TRBV14
CASSQQLQNTEAFF
TGTGCCAGCAGCCAACAGCTACAGAACACTGAAGCTTTCTTT
>.|TRBJ1-4|TRBD1|TRBV5-1
CASSLDRGPGANEKLFF
TGCGCCAGCAGCTTGGACAGGGGGCCTGGGGCTAATGAAAAACTGTTTTTT
>.|TRBJ1-2|TRBD1|TRBV6-5
CATGYRQGNGYTF
TGTGCCACCGGATACCGACAGGGGAATGGCTACACCTTC
>.|TRBJ1-5|.|TRBV6-6
CASSYFGGISNQPQHF
TGTGCCAGCAGTTACTTCGGGGGGATTAGCAATCAGCCCCAGCATTTT
>.|TRBJ2-1|TRBD2|TRBV2
CASSAGGRGEQFF
TGTGCCAGCAGCGCTGGTGGGAGGGGTGAGCAGTTCTTC
>.|TRBJ1-2|TRBD1|TRBV6-5
CASSPGQKIYGYTF
TGTGCCAGCTCGCCGGGACAGAAGATCTATGGCTACACCTTC
>.|TRBJ2-7|.|TRBV7-9
CASSLSGFSYEQYF
TGTGCCAGCAGCTTAAGCGGCTTCTCCTACGAGCAGTACTTC
>many|TRBJ2-7|.|TRBV19
CASSPETGKVSYEQYF
TGTGCCAGTAGCCCCGAGACGGGGAAGGTCTCCTACGAGCAGTACTTC
>.|TRBJ2-7|.|TRBV14
CASSPDWGVTSYEQYF
TGTGCCAGCAGCCCGGACTGGGGCGTTACGTCCTACGAGCAGTACTTC
>few|TRBJ2-1|TRBD2|TRBV2
CASSGLADNEQFF
TGTGCCAGCAGTGGACTAGCGGACAATGAGCAGTTCTTC